This T cell receptor (beta chain) was sequenced during a study of CD8 T cells in ankylosing spondylitis (TCRdb year 2017). For the study in its entirety: The study set out to find disease-linked TCR variants by profiling T cell receptor beta repertoires in ankylosing spondylitis patients and healthy donors. The full study cohort was made up of about 24 ankylosing spondylitis patients and approximately 100 healthy donors. Peripheral blood was sampled, and synovial fluid was also collected from ankylosing spondylitis patients.

The sequencing machine was an Illumina HiSeq 2500. TCR beta libraries were prepared by quantitative 5'-RACE with molecular barcodes. As for the original processing: A new computational method based on a probabilistic model of VDJ rearrangement was used to identify disease-linked TCR variants. TCRdb's own reprocessing of the public reads used fastp at Q25 and MiXCR and kept productive beta chains. Merged by CDR3 protein, the rows form single entries marked with the most common genes and DNA. TCRdb, not the original authors, processed these V and J calls. Counted in this sample were about 250,000 distinct CDR3 sequences; more than 20% of them appeared once. 0.5% to 0.65% of the sample is in the top ten clones. The investigation overall reported the following: A TCR beta motif made up of several highly homologous amino acid variants appeared to be characteristic of blood from ankylosing spondylitis patients. Some of the motif variants had been reported before in the synovial fluid and blood of reactive arthritis patients, a finding that suggests common disease-initiation mechanisms. In peripheral blood, the disease-linked clones were found at relatively low frequencies and had a CD8+ phenotype. According to the report, matched synovial fluid samples from ankylosing spondylitis patients were significantly enriched for the disease-linked clones.

V and J lose 8 bases and 4 bases, and a span of 10 bases separates them. The cysteine opens and the phenylalanine closes a CDR3 of 11 amino acids. Only the CDR3 region is kept as DNA, spanning 33 bases read in frame from base 1. The CDR1 and CDR2 encoded by the germline V gene are SQVTM and ANQGSEA. This clonotype was picked up a small number of times. What antigen it recognizes has not been identified. No base quality values were provided; no much bigger clone lies one nucleotide off. The TCR sequence derives from a male donor with ankylosing spondylitis or in good health (not recorded which). Sequencing input: blood, either unsorted or a sorted T cell fraction (not recorded which). The sequence links TRBV29-1 to TRBJ2-3; the D gene identity is not certain. The nucleotide sequence reads TGCAGCACTCAGACTTCAGATACGCAGTATTTT. This yields the protein CSTQTSDTQYF.